A single sample is the source of the 3 T cell receptor beta chains below, sequenced in a study of blood T cell repertoires in COVID-19. TCRdb's copy holds only in-frame clones and misses some; the assay was immunoSEQ multiplex PCR. Of approximately 290,000 clones detected, around 85% appear once; the ten largest clones hold roughly 0.94%. The sequenced material came from peripheral blood. The receptors were gathered from a human donor with COVID-19, enrolled during active disease. The donor label of this sample is uncertain.

V gene TRBV5-4 combines with J gene TRBJ2-7, with D possibly TRBD2 on 6 matching bases. The length of the CDR3 is 14 residues. The germline V and J ends were trimmed by 0 bases and 6 bases, with 13 bases remaining between them. Germline assignment: CDR1 SGHNT and CDR2 YYREEE (reference sequence). CDR3: CASSLGGRAGEQYF. The CDR3 DNA reads as TGTGCCAGCAGCTTGGGCGGACGAGCGGGCGAGCAGTACTTC.

This chain links TRBV27 with TRBJ2-7, with TRBD2 identical over 8 bases. Germline V gives CDR1 MNHEY, CDR2 SMNVEV (reference sequence). The junction had 1 base not matched to a gene; V was cut back by 3 bases and J by 0 bases. CDR3 length: 14 residues. The CDR3 DNA sequence: TGTGCCAGCAGTTTCAGCGGGAGCTCCTACGAGCAGTACTTC. Translation gives CASSFSGSSYEQYF.

The V call is TRBV6-5, the J call TRBJ2-7; 10 bases fit TRBD1. This CDR3 spans 15 amino acids. With 6 bases clipped from V and 5 bases from J, the junction kept 10 bases outside the gene matches. Germline V gene lookup returns CDR1 MNHEY and CDR2 SVGAGI. Here the CDR3 DNA reads TGTGCCAGCAGGAACCGAAGGACAGGGGGGGACGAGCAGTACTTC. It codes for CASRNRRTGGDEQYF.